This TCR beta chain stems from a study of shared clonotypes between healthy human individuals. Overall study context: Each donor contributed plates that comprised three CD4 naive, three CD4 memory, two CD8 naive and one CD8 memory.

Broader study findings: It was expected that sequencing depth would affect clonotype sharing among donors.

Germline lookup yields CDR1 MNHEY and CDR2 SVGAGI. The CDR3 sequence is 14 residues long. Trimming cost V 0 bases and J 8 bases, with 13 bases left between them. Among the donors, all were Caucasian adults who lived in Nashville, Tennessee. Running of the assay took place at deep level. TCRdb's table, derived via immunoSEQ multiplex PCR, lists solely in-frame clones and lacks some. This sample has roughly 1,000,000 clones, with 75% to 80% found just once. About this clone: The antigen is not known.

This sequence originates from a man aged 18 to 30 in good health. Some clones in this sample may be carry-over from other donors' samples. The sample taken for sequencing was memory CD4+ T cells from PBMCs. The subset is: CD45RA-negative fraction. J is TRBJ1-2 and V is TRBV6-5; a possible D gene is TRBD1 (5 bases). DNA for the CDR3: TGTGCCAGCAGTTACTCGGGACCCGAGAGAGGCTACACCTTC. Translation gives CASSYSGPERGYTF.